This T cell receptor beta chain emerged from a study of cytomegalovirus exposure and HLA in healthy donors. Broader study findings: Overall, some 160 TCR beta chains were annotated as cytomegalovirus-associated. In vitro work confirmed that three CMV-associated chains recognize CMV antigens.

An approximately 130-subject validation cohort, separate from the approximately 700-subject first cohort, supplied the donors. Comment on this clone: The antigen is unknown.

Only in-frame clones appear in the TCRdb table, and some are missing; sequencing was by immunoSEQ multiplex PCR. The top ten hold roughly 1.2% of the sample, which has roughly 330,000 clones, about nine tenths seen once. The trim removed 6 bases at V and 4 bases at J, leaving 9 bases unmatched. CDR1 and CDR2 from the germline V gene are MDHEN and SYDVKM. The CDR3 has 15 residues. The clonotype originates from a woman aged 25-40 years in good health and CMV-seropositive. The V call is TRBV28, the J call TRBJ1-2, with 9 nucleotides matching TRBD1. The sequenced material came from PBMCs. CDR3 sequence reads: CASSTPDRGSYGYTF. In DNA form, the CDR3 reads TGTGCCAGCAGCACCCCGGACAGGGGAAGCTATGGCTACACCTTC.